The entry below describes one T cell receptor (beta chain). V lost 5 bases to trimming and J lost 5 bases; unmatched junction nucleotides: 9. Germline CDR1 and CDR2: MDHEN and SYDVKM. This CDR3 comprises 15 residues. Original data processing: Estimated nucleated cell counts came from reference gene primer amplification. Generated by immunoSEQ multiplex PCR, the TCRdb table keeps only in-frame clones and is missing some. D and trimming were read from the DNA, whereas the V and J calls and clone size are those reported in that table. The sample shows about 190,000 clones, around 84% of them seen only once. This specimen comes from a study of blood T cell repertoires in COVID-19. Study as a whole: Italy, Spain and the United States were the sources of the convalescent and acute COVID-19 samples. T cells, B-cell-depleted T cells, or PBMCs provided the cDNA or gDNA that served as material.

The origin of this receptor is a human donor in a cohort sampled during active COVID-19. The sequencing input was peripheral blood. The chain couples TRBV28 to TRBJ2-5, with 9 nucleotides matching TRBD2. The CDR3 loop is CASSLSGSGGETQYF. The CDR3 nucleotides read TGTGCCAGCAGTCTTAGCGGGAGCGGGGGGGAGACCCAGTACTTC. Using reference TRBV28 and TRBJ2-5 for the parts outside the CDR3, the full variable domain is DVKVTQSSRYLVKRTGEKVFLECVQDMDHENMFWYRQDPGLGLRLIYFSYDVKMKEKGDIPEGYSVSREKKERFSLILESASTNQTSMYLCASSLSGSGGETQYFGPGTRLLVL.